What follows are 16 T cell receptor beta chains derived from one specimen sequenced in a study of blood T cell repertoires in COVID-19. Produced via immunoSEQ multiplex PCR; TCRdb's table is partial and in-frame only. The sample yields 350,000 to 450,000 clones, around 87% seen once. Sequenced material: peripheral blood. Every receptor here comes from a woman aged 55-69 years with COVID-19, enrolled during active disease.

V usage is TRBV18 and J usage is TRBJ2-5, with TRBD1 matching over 7 bases. J lost 5 bases, V lost 6 bases, and 9 bases had no gene match. The CDR3 length is 14 residues. The germline V gene encodes CDR1 KGHSH and CDR2 LQKENI. CDR3 in amino acids: CASSIAGGLETQYF. CDR3 nucleotide sequence: TGTGCCAGCTCGATAGCAGGGGGTCTTGAGACCCAGTACTTC.

CDR3 amino acids: CASSGYRGSYNSPLHF. The CDR3 bases are TGCGCCAGCAGTGGATACAGGGGTTCCTATAATTCACCCCTCCACTTT. J is TRBJ1-6 and V is TRBV10-2; 7 positions agree with TRBD1. V lost 4 bases, J lost 1 base, and 4 bases stayed unmatched. Germline loops: CDR1 WSHSY, CDR2 SAAADI. This CDR3 contains 16 residues.

The J gene is TRBJ1-4, the V gene TRBV9; no firm D call. This CDR3 is built from 15 residues. V was pared by 4 bases and J by 0 bases, with 10 bases between. Germline values: CDR1 SGDLS, CDR2 YYNGEE. The CDR3 DNA is TGTGCCAGCAGCCCGCGGAGTTCAACTAATGAAAAACTGTTTTTT. This gives the protein CASSPRSSTNEKLFF.

This clone was counted once. This chain joins TRBV6-5 and TRBJ2-7, with D hard to call. The germline CDR1 and CDR2 sequences are MNHEY and SVGAGI. V dropped 2 bases and J dropped 3 bases, with 2 bases sitting between them. This CDR3 has 11 residues. CDR3: CASSYRYEQYF. The DNA for the CDR3 is TGTGCCAGCAGTTACCGCTACGAGCAGTACTTC.

This chain connects TRBV15 to TRBJ2-7; 7 bases fit TRBD1. The CDR3 covers 13 residues. V trimming: 3 bases; J trimming: 8 bases; junction bases outside the gene matches: 7. Germline V gene sequence: CDR1 LNHNV, CDR2 YYDKDF (reference sequence). CDR3 in amino acids: CATSRWTGAKQYF. CDR3 DNA sequence: TGTGCCACCAGCAGGTGGACAGGAGCCAAGCAGTACTTC.

V and J are TRBV4-1 and TRBJ1-4, with TRBD1 matching 10 bases. The ends lost 8 bases at V and 8 bases at J; junction bases unmatched: 5. Germline CDR1 MGHRA, CDR2 YSYEKL. CDR3 length equals 13 residues. The CDR3 nucleotides are TGCGCCAGCGGGACAGGGGCGAGGGAAAAACTGTTTTTT. Translating gives CASGTGAREKLFF.

This sequence joins TRBV6-6 and TRBJ2-7; TRBD1 agrees at 11 bases. The CDR3 sequence is 15 residues long. V lost 7 bases and J lost 4; bases outside the gene matches: 9. The germline CDR1 and CDR2 sequences are MNHNY and SVGAGI (reference sequence). DNA of the CDR3: TGTGCCAGCACCCCAAGGGACAGGGGGTTTTACGAGCAGTACTTC. This codes for CASTPRDRGFYEQYF.

The chain carries TRBV6-5 and TRBJ1-2; D remains ambiguous. Looked up from germline, CDR1 is MNHEY and CDR2 is SVGAGI. The CDR3 covers 14 residues. Trimming took off 2 bases at V and 4 bases at J, with 11 bases between the two ends. CDR3 in amino acids: CASSYDAGSYGYTF. As DNA, the CDR3 is TGTGCCAGCAGTTACGACGCAGGTTCCTATGGCTACACCTTC.

This clone was found once. The rearrangement joins TRBV11-2 to TRBJ2-7, with D possibly being TRBD1 (5 bases). V dropped 3 bases and J dropped 3 bases, with 12 bases sitting between them. Germline values: CDR1 SGHAT, CDR2 FQNNGV. The CDR3 is 14 amino acids. Here the CDR3 reads CASSFTAGIYEQYF. The CDR3 DNA follows: TGTGCCAGCAGCTTCACCGCAGGGATCTACGAGCAGTACTTC.

The chain couples TRBV29-1 to TRBJ2-3; the match to TRBD1 covers 7 bases. From germline, CDR1 is SQVTM and CDR2 ANQGSEA. The V gene end was trimmed by 6 bases and the J gene end by 0 bases; junction bases not matched to a gene: 3. The CDR3 loop spans 13 amino acids. The CDR3 protein is CSVPGQSTDTQYF. CDR3 in DNA: TGCAGCGTACCGGGACAGAGCACAGATACGCAGTATTTT.

The gene calls are TRBV5-8 and TRBJ1-5, with a tentative D call TRBD1 (6 bases). This CDR3 has 17 amino acids. Germline V gene lookup returns CDR1 SGHTS and CDR2 YDEGEE. Trimming left V 0 bases short and J 5 bases short, with 18 bases between. The CDR3 sequence: CASSLVVGGAGYQPQHF. The DNA for the CDR3 is TGTGCCAGCAGCTTGGTGGTGGGGGGGGCAGGGTATCAGCCCCAGCATTTT.

J is TRBJ2-1 and V is TRBV29-1; D remains unclear. This CDR3 spans 11 amino acids. CDR1 and CDR2 from the germline V gene are SQVTM and ANQGSEA. Trimming took 2 bases from V and 7 from J, leaving 6 bases between them. This CDR3 is CSVEMRNEQFF. CDR3 coding DNA: TGCAGCGTTGAAATGAGGAATGAGCAGTTCTTC.

V is TRBV19 and J is TRBJ1-5; 7 bases fit TRBD1. The V gene end was trimmed by 9 bases and the J gene end by 3 bases; junction bases not matched to a gene: 8. Germline loops: CDR1 LNHDA, CDR2 SQIVND (reference sequence). This CDR3 comprises 14 residues. The DNA for the CDR3 is TGTGCCAGATCGACGACAGGGCCCAATCAGCCCCAGCATTTT. The encoded protein is CARSTTGPNQPQHF.

The V and J genes are TRBV3-1 (or the pseudogene TRBV3-2) and TRBJ1-3; TRBD1 matches at 8 bases. The CDR3 spans 15 residues. CDR1 is LGHDT, CDR2 YNNKEL, per germline (reference sequence). The V segment lost 4 bases and the J segment 1 base; nucleotides outside the gene matches: 3. The CDR3 spells CASSLQGASGNTIYF. CDR3 coding DNA: TGTGCCAGCAGCCTCCAGGGGGCGTCTGGAAACACCATATATTTT.

The V and J genes are TRBV5-6 and TRBJ1-2; 10 bases are shared with TRBD1. Unmatched junction bases numbered 3, after V lost 0 bases and J lost 4 bases. CDR1 SGHDT and CDR2 YYEEEE come from the germline V gene. This CDR3 comprises 15 residues. The DNA of the CDR3 is TGTGCCAGCAGCTTGGGGACAGGGGGTTCCTATGGCTACACCTTC. Residues: CASSLGTGGSYGYTF.

The chain has TRBV12-3 or TRBV12-4 and TRBJ2-3, with no clear D. CDR3 length equals 12 residues. Deletions cut 3 bases from V and 2 bases from J, with 3 bases between. This CDR3 reads CASSFSTDTQYF. DNA for the CDR3: TGTGCCAGCAGTTTCTCCACAGATACGCAGTATTTT.